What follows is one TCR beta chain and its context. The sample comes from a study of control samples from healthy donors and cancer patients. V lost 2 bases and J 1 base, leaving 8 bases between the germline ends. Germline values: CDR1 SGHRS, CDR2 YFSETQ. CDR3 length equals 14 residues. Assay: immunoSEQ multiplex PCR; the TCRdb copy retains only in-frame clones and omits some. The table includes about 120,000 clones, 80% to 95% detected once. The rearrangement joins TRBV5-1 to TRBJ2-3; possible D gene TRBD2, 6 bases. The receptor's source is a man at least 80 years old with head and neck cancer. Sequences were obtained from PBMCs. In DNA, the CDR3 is TGCGCCAGCAGCTTCGAGCGGGGCACAGATACGCAGTATTTT. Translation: CASSFERGTDTQYF.